These 30 T cell receptor beta chains were all obtained from the same sample, sequenced in a study of T cell repertoires in cytomegalovirus infection. TCRdb re-analysed the reads in MiXCR, keeping a single row per CDR3 protein. The sample consists of more than 400,000 distinct CDR3 sequences, around 27% of them appearing once. The sequenced sample consisted of PBMCs. These receptors came from a human donor in good health (CMV status not recorded). Some clones in this sample may be carry-over from other donors' samples.

V is TRBV2 and J is TRBJ2-2, with D uncertain. The germline V and J ends were trimmed by 6 bases and 6 bases, with 8 bases remaining between them. Germline values: CDR1 SNHLY, CDR2 FYNNEI. The CDR3 spans 12 residues. The DNA of the CDR3 is TGTGCCAGCAGGAACTCGGCCGGGGAGCTGTTTTTT. Translation gives CASRNSAGELFF.

The CDR3 is CASRSIRDTYYEQYF. The CDR3 DNA sequence: TGTGCCAGCAGATCGATCCGGGACACCTACTACGAGCAGTACTTC. The chain combines TRBV6-2 or TRBV6-3 with TRBJ2-7, with TRBD1 as a possible D gene (6 bases). Germline assignment: CDR1 MNHEY and CDR2 SVGEGT. Trimming stripped 6 bases from V and 3 bases from J, with 18 bases between. This CDR3 has 15 residues.

This chain links TRBV12-3 or TRBV12-4 with TRBJ1-2; no definite D call. The germline V and J ends were trimmed by 7 bases and 8 bases, with 17 bases remaining between them. This CDR3 region has 13 residues. The CDR3 region has the DNA TGTGCCAGCACCACCCCGCCGGGGTACGGCTACACCTTC. Translation gives CASTTPPGYGYTF.

This chain joins TRBV15 and TRBJ2-7; 9 bases align to TRBD2. The V segment lost 4 bases and the J segment 6 bases; nucleotides outside the gene matches: 22. This CDR3 comprises 19 residues. CDR1 and CDR2 (germline): LNHNV, YYDKDF (reference sequence). CDR3 residues: CATSTREEREAIFSVEQYV. CDR3 sequence (DNA): TGTGCCACCAGCACCCGAGAGGAGCGGGAGGCCATCTTTTCGGTCGAGCAGTACGTC.

This clonotype was detected ten times or more. The chain employs TRBV7-2 and TRBJ2-3, with 7 bases that match TRBD2. CDR1 SGHTA and CDR2 FQGNSA come from the germline V gene. V dropped 4 bases and J dropped 0; count of bases not matched to a gene: 4. The CDR3 totals 15 residues. DNA of the CDR3: TGTGCCAGCAGCTGGGAGGGTATCAGCACAGATACGCAGTATTTT. Translated, it gives CASSWEGISTDTQYF.

The chain links TRBV6-2 or TRBV6-3 to TRBJ1-5; D gene uncertain. V dropped 2 bases and J dropped 2 bases, with 7 bases sitting between them. Per the germline V gene, CDR1 is MNHEY and CDR2 is SVGEGT. CDR3 length: 14 amino acids. The CDR3 coding sequence is TGTGCCAGCAGTTACGGGCTTGGCAATCAGCCCCAGCATTTT. Protein sequence: CASSYGLGNQPQHF.

Many counts were recorded for this clonotype. CDR3 sequence (DNA): TGTGCCAGCAGCCTCGGACAGGGGGCTGAGCCCCAGCATTTT. Translation: CASSLGQGAEPQHF. V is TRBV7-2 and J is TRBJ1-5, with 11 bases lining up with TRBD1. The CDR3 is made up of 14 amino acids. Germline values: CDR1 SGHTA, CDR2 FQGNSA. Trimming at V came to 5 bases and at J to 8 bases, leaving 5 bases not matched to a gene.

The chain combines TRBV7-2 with TRBJ2-3, with a weak D call TRBD2 (7 bases). The CDR3 sequence is 14 residues long. V was trimmed by 5 bases and J by 2 bases, leaving 11 bases between them. CDR1 is SGHTA, CDR2 FQGNSA, per germline. The DNA of the CDR3 is TGTGCCAGCAGCGGCGGGGGCTACACAGATACGCAGTATTTT. Amino acids: CASSGGGYTDTQYF.

V gene TRBV12-3 or TRBV12-4 combines with J gene TRBJ1-2; 8 bases line up with TRBD1. The CDR3 is 13 amino acids. V gave up 6 bases and J gave up 6 bases; unmatched junction bases: 6. CDR3 protein: CASSPTGGDGYTF. CDR3 nucleotides: TGTGCCAGCAGCCCTACAGGGGGGGATGGCTACACCTTC.

The sample holds many counts of this clonotype. The rearrangement joins TRBV7-2 to TRBJ1-1; 7 nucleotides agree with TRBD1. The CDR3 sequence is 15 residues long. V lost 5 bases to trimming and J lost 1 base; unmatched junction nucleotides: 7. CDR1 is SGHTA and CDR2 is FQGNSA in the germline V gene. CDR3 loop: CASSPTTGQNTEAFF. DNA for the CDR3: TGTGCCAGCAGCCCGACGACAGGGCAGAACACTGAAGCTTTCTTT.

This clonotype came up many times. The V call is TRBV11-3, the J call TRBJ2-2; 11 nucleotides agree with TRBD1. V lost 5 bases to trimming and J lost 6 bases; unmatched junction nucleotides: 11. Germline CDR1 is SGHNT and CDR2 is YENEEA. The CDR3 loop spans 17 amino acids. In nucleotides, the CDR3 is TGTGCCAGCAGCCCCCATTCCGGGACAGGGGGTTCCGGGGAGCTGTTTTTT. This codes for CASSPHSGTGGSGELFF. Full variable domain (outside the CDR3, taken from reference TRBV11-3 and TRBJ2-2): EAGVVQSPRYKIIEKKQPVAFWCNPISGHNTLYWYLQNLGQGPELLIRYENEEAVDDSQLPKDRFSAERLKGVDSTLKIQPAELGDSAVYLCASSPHSGTGGSGELFFGEGSRLTVL.

This clonotype was recorded a few times. The chain uses TRBV11-3 and TRBJ2-5; tentatively, D is TRBD2 (6 bases). V gave up 5 bases and J gave up 1 base, with 11 bases separating them. Germline loops: CDR1 SGHNT, CDR2 YENEEA. The length of the CDR3 is 14 residues. The CDR3 sequence: CASSPGDFQETQYF. In DNA, the CDR3 is TGTGCCAGCAGCCCGGGGGACTTCCAAGAGACCCAGTACTTC. Full variable domain (rest looked up from reference TRBV11-3 and TRBJ2-5): EAGVVQSPRYKIIEKKQPVAFWCNPISGHNTLYWYLQNLGQGPELLIRYENEEAVDDSQLPKDRFSAERLKGVDSTLKIQPAELGDSAVYLCASSPGDFQETQYFGPGTRLLVL.

This clonotype was seen many times. The V call is TRBV7-9, the J call TRBJ1-1; 8 nucleotides align to TRBD1. The germline V gene has CDR1 SEHNR and CDR2 FQNEAQ (reference sequence). The CDR3 runs 14 residues. The V and J ends lost 7 bases and 5 bases, in that order; junction bases with no gene match: 9. CDR3 nucleotides: TGTGCCAGCACCCCCGACAGGGGATGGACTGAAGCTTTCTTT. Translated, it gives CASTPDRGWTEAFF. The full variable domain, in which reference TRBV7-9 and TRBJ1-1 provide the parts outside the CDR3, is DTGVSQNPRHKITKRGQNVTFRCDPISEHNRLYWYRQTLGQGPEFLTYFQNEAQLEKSRLLSDRFSAERPKGSFSTLEIQRTEQGDSAMYLCASTPDRGWTEAFFGQGTRLTVV.

This clonotype has just a few counts. The chain is built from TRBV18 and TRBJ1-3, with D uncertain. This CDR3 spans 16 amino acids. The V end lost 6 bases, the J end lost 0 bases, and 15 bases lay between the germline ends. CDR1 is KGHSH and CDR2 is LQKENI in the germline V gene. In DNA form, the CDR3 reads TGTGCCAGCTCCCCTTACGACGCAAGCTCTGGAAACACCATATATTTT. It encodes CASSPYDASSGNTIYF.

V gene TRBV20-1 combines with J gene TRBJ1-1; D remains unclear. V was cut by 3 bases and J by 4 bases, with 15 bases left in between. CDR3 length: 14 residues. CDR1 is DFQATT, CDR2 SNEGSKA, per germline (reference sequence). The CDR3 DNA is TGCAGTGCTAGCCCACGGCCCCGGAGCACTGAAGCTTTCTTT. It yields the protein CSASPRPRSTEAFF.

The chain recombines TRBV6-5 with TRBJ2-7; possible D gene TRBD1, 6 bases. Trimming removed 2 bases from V and 3 bases from J, with 14 bases in between. Looked up from germline, CDR1 is MNHEY and CDR2 is SVGAGI. The CDR3 runs 15 residues. The chain's CDR3 is CASSYGQGYVYEQYF. The CDR3 DNA reads TGTGCCAGCAGTTACGGCCAGGGGTATGTCTACGAGCAGTACTTC.

The chain uses TRBV12-3 or TRBV12-4 and TRBJ2-1, with 13 bases lining up with TRBD2. V dropped 6 bases and J dropped 10; count of bases not matched to a gene: 9. The CDR3 is 15 residues long. The CDR3 DNA reads TGTGCCAGCAGGTCCGGGACTAGCGGGACCGGCGAGCAGTTCTTC. Protein sequence: CASRSGTSGTGEQFF.

The J gene is TRBJ2-1, the V gene TRBV10-3, with 9 nucleotides matching TRBD2. Germline V lookup: CDR1 ENHRY, CDR2 SYGVKD. The CDR3 length is 14 residues. V dropped 2 bases and J dropped 8; count of bases not matched to a gene: 4. The CDR3 protein is CAISEVAGAYEQFF. The CDR3 DNA follows: TGTGCCATCAGTGAGGTAGCGGGAGCTTATGAGCAGTTCTTC.

The chain uses TRBV2 and TRBJ2-5; D gene unclear. Trimming stripped 3 bases from V and 2 bases from J, with 13 bases between. The CDR3 length is 15 residues. The germline V gene encodes CDR1 SNHLY and CDR2 FYNNEI. CDR3 sequence (DNA): TGTGCCAGCAGTGAGGGATCGCCCGGACAAGAGACCCAGTACTTC. Amino acids: CASSEGSPGQETQYF.

The V gene is TRBV6-2 or TRBV6-3, the J gene TRBJ2-3; D gene uncertain. This CDR3 comprises 14 residues. Germline CDR1 is MNHEY and CDR2 is SVGEGT. Trimming shortened V by 6 bases and J by 0 bases, and 10 bases separated the two germline ends. CDR3 sequence: CASSKPDSTDTQYF. DNA of the CDR3: TGTGCCAGCAGCAAACCGGACAGCACAGATACGCAGTATTTT.

There are many counts of this clonotype. The CDR3 loop reads CASSLVTGGRAQFF. Here the CDR3 DNA reads TGTGCCAGCAGCTTAGTAACGGGGGGTAGGGCGCAGTTCTTC. The genes are TRBV7-2 and TRBJ2-1, with TRBD2 matching 7 bases. The CDR3 extends over 14 amino acids. Germline-derived CDR1 and CDR2 are SGHTA and FQGNSA. V trimming: 1 base; J trimming: 12 bases; junction bases outside the gene matches: 9.

This clonotype was counted ten times or more. This chain connects TRBV7-2 to TRBJ1-1; 8 bases fit TRBD1. The CDR3 is 14 amino acids. V gave up 5 bases and J gave up 4 bases; unmatched junction bases: 6. Germline CDR1 SGHTA, CDR2 FQGNSA. CDR3 DNA: TGTGCCAGCAGCCCCTCGACAGGGGTCACTGAAGCTTTCTTT. This sequence encodes CASSPSTGVTEAFF.

The gene calls are TRBV7-8 and TRBJ1-6, with 12 bases aligning to TRBD1. The V segment lost 3 bases and the J segment 6 bases; nucleotides outside the gene matches: 3. This CDR3 is 16 amino acids long. CDR1 SGHVS and CDR2 FQNEAQ come from the germline V gene. CDR3 in DNA: TGTGCCAGCAGCTTCCGGGACAGGGGGCTTAATTCACCCCTCCACTTT. Residues: CASSFRDRGLNSPLHF.

The rearrangement uses TRBV28 and TRBJ2-3, with 11 bases that match TRBD2. After removal of 3 bases from V and 5 bases from J, the junction contained 16 bases not matched to a gene. This CDR3 has 19 residues. Germline V gene sequence: CDR1 MDHEN, CDR2 SYDVKM. CDR3 region: CASSFVGLAGGYVEDTQYF. The CDR3 nucleotides read TGTGCCAGCAGTTTTGTTGGGCTAGCGGGAGGCTATGTGGAAGATACGCAGTATTTT.

On this clonotype: A junction boundary mismatches the germline segment, possibly from a read error. The chain carries TRBV2 and TRBJ1-1, with 10 bases matching TRBD1. Per the germline V gene, CDR1 is SNHLY and CDR2 is FYNNEI. The CDR3 contains 14 residues. The CDR3 protein is CATRQGAANAEAFF. In nucleotides, the CDR3 is TGTGCCACCCGACAGGGGGCGGCGAACGCTGAAGCTTTCTTT.

This clonotype was detected once. CDR3 sequence reads: CASSPDSRNEKLFF. The CDR3 DNA follows: TGCGCCAGCAGCCCGGACAGCCGTAATGAAAAACTGTTTTTT. The chain is built from TRBV4-1 and TRBJ1-4, with a possible D match to TRBD1 (6 bases). The germline V gene encodes CDR1 MGHRA and CDR2 YSYEKL. The germline V and J ends were trimmed by 4 bases and 4 bases, with 10 bases remaining between them. The CDR3 consists of 14 residues.

The CDR3 region has the DNA TGTGCCAGCAGCGCCCTACAGGGGACTAATGAAAAACTGTTTTTT. This translates into CASSALQGTNEKLFF. The chain combines TRBV7-9 with TRBJ1-4, with 7 bases that match TRBD1. J lost 2 bases, V lost 5 bases, and 5 bases had no gene match. CDR1 is SEHNR, CDR2 FQNEAQ, per germline (reference sequence). The CDR3 runs 15 residues.

The sample holds one count of this clonotype. The rearrangement links TRBV18 to TRBJ1-1; D call uncertain. V shed 1 base and J shed 1 base, with 10 bases lying between them. CDR1 KGHSH and CDR2 LQKENI come from the germline V gene. The CDR3 has 15 amino acids. DNA for the CDR3: TGTGCCAGCTCACCACACCCTTCGGGGAACACTGAAGCTTTCTTT. Protein product: CASSPHPSGNTEAFF.

The gene calls are TRBV4-1 and TRBJ2-3; 7 bases map to TRBD1. In germline, CDR1 is MGHRA, CDR2 YSYEKL. This CDR3 has 15 amino acids. Germline trimming cut 1 base from V and 1 base from J; bases unmatched to any gene: 2. CDR3 region: CASSQAQGGTDTQYF. CDR3 DNA: TGCGCCAGCAGCCAAGCCCAGGGGGGCACAGATACGCAGTATTTT.

The chain is built from TRBV29-1 and TRBJ1-1; 12 nucleotides agree with TRBD1. Germline V gene lookup returns CDR1 SQVTM and CDR2 ANQGSEA. The ends lost 1 base at V and 13 bases at J; junction bases unmatched: 7. The CDR3 extends over 13 amino acids. CDR3 coding DNA: TGCAGCGTTGAAGCGGGACAGGGGGCCAGGCGTTTCTTT. As protein: CSVEAGQGARRFF.